This T cell receptor (beta chain) was found in a study of molecular identifiers for immune sequencing clone quantification. A CD8+CD4-CCR7+CD45RA+ gate was used to sort naive CD8 T cells. Germline loops: CDR1 MGHDK, CDR2 SYGVNS. The CDR3 consists of 14 residues. V shed 5 bases and J shed 3 bases, with 14 bases lying between them. Points from the study as a whole: Sizes of highly expanded clones could be underestimated through identical TCRs sharing a barcode.

Bulk TCR libraries used previously described methods and listed TCR primers. TCRdb reanalysed the PCR reads using MiXCR and keeps one entry per CDR3 protein. Of over 300,000 distinct CDR3 sequences listed, 24% were seen once; the top ten hold about 0.73%. Note on this clonotype: Its antigen is undetermined.

Material for sequencing was naive CD8+ T cells from blood, with Jurkat cell RNA spiked in. As to subset: FACS-sorted CD8+CD4-CCR7+CD45RA+ naive T cells. The clonotype originates from a human donor in good health. Some libraries in this study had Jurkat cell RNA spiked in. The chain recombines TRBV25-1 with TRBJ2-7, with D tentatively TRBD1 (6 bases). The CDR3 DNA is TGTGCCAGCAGTTCCCAGGGGAGAGACTACGAGCAGTACTTC. This codes for CASSSQGRDYEQYF.